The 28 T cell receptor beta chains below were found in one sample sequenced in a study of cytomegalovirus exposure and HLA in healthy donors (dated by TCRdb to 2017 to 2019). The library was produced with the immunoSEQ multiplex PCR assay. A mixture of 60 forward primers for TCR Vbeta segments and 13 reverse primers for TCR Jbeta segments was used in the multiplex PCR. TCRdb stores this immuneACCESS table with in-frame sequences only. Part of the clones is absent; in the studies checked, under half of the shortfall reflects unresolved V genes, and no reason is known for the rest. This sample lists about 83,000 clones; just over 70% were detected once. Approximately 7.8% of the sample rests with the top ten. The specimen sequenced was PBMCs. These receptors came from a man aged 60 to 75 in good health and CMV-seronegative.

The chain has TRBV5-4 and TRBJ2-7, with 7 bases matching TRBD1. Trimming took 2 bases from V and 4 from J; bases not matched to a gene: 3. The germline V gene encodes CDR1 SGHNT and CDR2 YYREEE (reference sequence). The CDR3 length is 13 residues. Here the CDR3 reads CASSFGTEYEQYF. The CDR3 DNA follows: TGTGCCAGCAGCTTCGGGACAGAGTACGAGCAGTACTTC.

The DNA of the CDR3 is TGTGCCTGGAGGCGACGGGACACTGAAGCTTTCTTT. It encodes CAWRRRDTEAFF. The chain combines TRBV30 with TRBJ1-1; D call uncertain. The CDR3 runs to 12 residues. The germline V and J ends were trimmed by 3 bases and 3 bases, with 8 bases remaining between them. Germline V CDR1 and CDR2: GTSNPN, SVGIG (reference sequence).

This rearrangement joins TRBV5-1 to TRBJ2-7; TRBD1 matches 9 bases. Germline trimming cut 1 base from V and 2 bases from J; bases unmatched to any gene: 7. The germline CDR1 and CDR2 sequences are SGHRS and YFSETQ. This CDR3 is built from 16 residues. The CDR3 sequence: CASSLPDRGPTYEQYF. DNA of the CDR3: TGCGCCAGCAGCTTGCCGGACAGGGGCCCTACCTACGAGCAGTACTTC. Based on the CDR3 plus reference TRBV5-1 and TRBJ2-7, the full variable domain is KAGVTQTPRYLIKTRGQQVTLSCSPISGHRSVSWYQQTPGQGLQFLFEYFSETQRNKGNFPGRFSGRQFSNSRSEMNVSTLELGDSALYLCASSLPDRGPTYEQYFGPGTRLTVT.

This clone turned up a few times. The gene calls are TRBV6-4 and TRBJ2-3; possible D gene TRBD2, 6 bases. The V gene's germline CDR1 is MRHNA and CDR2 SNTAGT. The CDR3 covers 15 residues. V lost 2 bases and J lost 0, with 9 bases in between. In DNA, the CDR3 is TGTGCCAGCAGTGACGGGACTTCTAGCACAGATACGCAGTATTTT. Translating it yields CASSDGTSSTDTQYF.

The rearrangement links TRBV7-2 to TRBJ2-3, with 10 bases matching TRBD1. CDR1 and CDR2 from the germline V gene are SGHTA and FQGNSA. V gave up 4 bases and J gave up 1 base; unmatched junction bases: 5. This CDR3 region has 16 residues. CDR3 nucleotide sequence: TGTGCCAGCAGCTGGGCCGGGACAGGGGGCACAGATACGCAGTATTTT. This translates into CASSWAGTGGTDTQYF.

CDR3 DNA: TGTGCTAGTGGGACGGGACAGAACTCCTACGAGCAGTACTTC. This translates into CASGTGQNSYEQYF. This chain connects TRBV12-5 to TRBJ2-7, with 7 bases aligning to TRBD1. This CDR3 is built from 14 residues. The J segment lost 0 bases and the V segment lost 6 bases, leaving 5 bases of the junction unmatched. Germline V gene lookup returns CDR1 LGHNT and CDR2 FRNRAP.

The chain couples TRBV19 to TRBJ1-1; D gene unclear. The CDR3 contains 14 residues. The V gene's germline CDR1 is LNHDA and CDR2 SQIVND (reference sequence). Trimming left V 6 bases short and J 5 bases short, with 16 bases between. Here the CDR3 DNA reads TGTGCCAGTAGGGTCGGGGAGGAATGGACTGAAGCTTTCTTT. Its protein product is CASRVGEEWTEAFF.

CDR3 DNA sequence: TGTGCCAGCAGTGGGAACAGGGGTGACACTGAAGCTTTCTTT. It codes for CASSGNRGDTEAFF. The rearrangement links TRBV6-1 to TRBJ1-1, with 7 bases lining up with TRBD1. V lost 4 bases, J lost 3 bases, and 5 bases stayed unmatched. CDR3 length: 14 amino acids. In germline, CDR1 is MNHNS, CDR2 SASEGT.

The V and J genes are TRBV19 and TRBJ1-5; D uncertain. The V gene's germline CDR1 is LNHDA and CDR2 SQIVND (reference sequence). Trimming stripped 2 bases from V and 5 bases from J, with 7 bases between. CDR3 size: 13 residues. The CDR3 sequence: CASSIREDQPQHF. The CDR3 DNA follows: TGTGCCAGTAGTATAAGAGAGGATCAGCCCCAGCATTTT.

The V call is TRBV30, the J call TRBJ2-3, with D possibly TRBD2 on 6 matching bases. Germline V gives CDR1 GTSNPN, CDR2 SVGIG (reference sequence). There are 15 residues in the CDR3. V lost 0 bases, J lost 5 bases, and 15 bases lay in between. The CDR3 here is CAWSVRGGVVDTQYF. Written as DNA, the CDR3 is TGTGCCTGGAGTGTACGAGGCGGGGTGGTAGATACGCAGTATTTT.

The CDR3 spells CASSWTGTEQYF. The CDR3 DNA reads TGTGCCAGCAGCTGGACAGGGACCGAGCAGTACTTC. The chain joins TRBV7-8 to TRBJ2-7, with 8 nucleotides matching TRBD1. From germline, CDR1 is SGHVS and CDR2 FQNEAQ. With V trimmed by 4 bases and J by 6 bases, 2 bases remained unmatched. The CDR3 loop spans 12 amino acids.

The DNA for the CDR3 is TGTGCCAGCAGCTTCCGGGACAGGGGTACCGACGAGCAGTACTTC. Amino acids: CASSFRDRGTDEQYF. This rearrangement joins TRBV11-2 to TRBJ2-7, with TRBD1 matching over 10 bases. Germline CDR1 and CDR2: SGHAT and FQNNGV. The CDR3 is 15 amino acids. With V trimmed by 3 bases and J by 5 bases, 7 bases remained unmatched.

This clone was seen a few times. CDR3 sequence: CASSYRGGGYEQYF. The CDR3 DNA reads TGTGCCAGCAGTTACAGGGGCGGTGGGTACGAGCAGTACTTC. The V gene is TRBV27, the J gene TRBJ2-7; 7 bases map to TRBD1. With V trimmed by 4 bases and J by 4 bases, 7 bases remained unmatched. From germline, CDR1 is MNHEY and CDR2 SMNVEV (reference sequence). This CDR3 is 14 amino acids long.

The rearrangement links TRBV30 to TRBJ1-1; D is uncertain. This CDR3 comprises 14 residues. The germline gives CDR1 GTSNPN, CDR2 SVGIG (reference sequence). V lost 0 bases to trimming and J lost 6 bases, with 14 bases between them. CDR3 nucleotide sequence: TGTGCCTGGAGTGTATCGATGACTGTGCCTGAAGCTTTCTTT. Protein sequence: CAWSVSMTVPEAFF.

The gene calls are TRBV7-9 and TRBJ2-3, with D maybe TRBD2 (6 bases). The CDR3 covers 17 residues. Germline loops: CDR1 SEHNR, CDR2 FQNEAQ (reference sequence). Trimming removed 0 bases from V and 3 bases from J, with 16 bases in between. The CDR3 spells CASSLALGGVGTDTQYF. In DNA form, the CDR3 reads TGTGCCAGCAGCTTAGCGCTCGGGGGAGTTGGGACAGATACGCAGTATTTT.

The CDR3 nucleotides are TGTGCCAGCAGTGACAAAATGTCGGGACTAGCGACGACGAACACCGGGGAGCTGTTTTTT. This codes for CASSDKMSGLATTNTGELFF. The chain carries TRBV6-4 and TRBJ2-2, with 10 bases lining up with TRBD2. Germline values: CDR1 MRHNA, CDR2 SNTAGT. Trimming took 2 bases from V and 0 from J; bases not matched to a gene: 12. The CDR3 is 20 residues long.

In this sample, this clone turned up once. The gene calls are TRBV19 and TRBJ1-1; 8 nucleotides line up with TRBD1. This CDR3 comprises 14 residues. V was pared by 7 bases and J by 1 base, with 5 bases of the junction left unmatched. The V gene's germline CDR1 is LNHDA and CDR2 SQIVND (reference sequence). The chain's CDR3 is CASTPGQANTEAFF. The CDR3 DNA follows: TGTGCCAGTACTCCGGGACAGGCGAACACTGAAGCTTTCTTT. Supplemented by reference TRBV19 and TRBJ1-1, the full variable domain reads DGGITQSPKYLFRKEGQNVTLSCEQNLNHDAMYWYRQDPGQGLRLIYYSQIVNDFQKGDIAEGYSVSREKKESFPLTVTSAQKNPTAFYLCASTPGQANTEAFFGQGTRLTVV.

The CDR3 here is CSVLVETQYF. DNA of the CDR3: TGCAGCGTTCTTGTGGAGACCCAGTACTTC. The chain combines TRBV29-1 with TRBJ2-5; D is uncertain. The V gene lost 5 bases and the J gene lost 5 bases, with 6 bases spanning the gap. The CDR3 is 10 residues long. CDR1 is SQVTM, CDR2 ANQGSEA, per germline. Supplemented by reference TRBV29-1 and TRBJ2-5, the full variable domain reads SAVISQKPSRDICQRGTSLTIQCQVDSQVTMMFWYRQQPGQSLTLIATANQGSEATYESGFVIDKFPISRPNLTFSTLTVSNMSPEDSSIYLCSVLVETQYFGPGTRLLVL.

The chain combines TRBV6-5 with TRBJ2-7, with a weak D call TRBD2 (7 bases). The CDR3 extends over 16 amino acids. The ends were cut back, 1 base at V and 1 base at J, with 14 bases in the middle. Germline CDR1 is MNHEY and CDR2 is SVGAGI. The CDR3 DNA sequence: TGTGCCAGCAGTTACTTAGGGGGGGGAAGTTCCTACGAGCAGTACTTC. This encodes CASSYLGGGSSYEQYF.

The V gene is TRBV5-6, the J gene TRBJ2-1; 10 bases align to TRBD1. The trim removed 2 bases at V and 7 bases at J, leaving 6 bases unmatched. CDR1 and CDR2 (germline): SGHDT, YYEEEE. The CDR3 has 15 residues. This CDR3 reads CASSFRTGGANEQFF. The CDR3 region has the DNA TGTGCCAGCAGCTTTAGGACAGGGGGAGCTAATGAGCAGTTCTTC. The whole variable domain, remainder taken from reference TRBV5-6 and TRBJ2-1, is DAGVTQSPTHLIKTRGQQVTLRCSPKSGHDTVSWYQQALGQGPQFIFQYYEEEERQRGNFPDRFSGHQFPNYSSELNVNALLLGDSALYLCASSFRTGGANEQFFGPGTRLTVL.

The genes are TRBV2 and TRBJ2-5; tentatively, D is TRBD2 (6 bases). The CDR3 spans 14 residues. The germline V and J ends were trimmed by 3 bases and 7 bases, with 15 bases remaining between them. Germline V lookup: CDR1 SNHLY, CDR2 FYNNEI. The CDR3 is CASSDGAGFGTQYF. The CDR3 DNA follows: TGTGCCAGCAGTGATGGGGCGGGATTCGGGACCCAGTACTTC.

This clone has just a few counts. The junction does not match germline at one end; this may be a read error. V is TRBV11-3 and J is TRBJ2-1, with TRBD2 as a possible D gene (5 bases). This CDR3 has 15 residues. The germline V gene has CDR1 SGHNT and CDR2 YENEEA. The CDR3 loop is CASSPRAVSHNEQFF. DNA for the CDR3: TGTGCCAGCAGCCCGCGGGCTGTCTCCCACAATGAGCAGTTCTTC.

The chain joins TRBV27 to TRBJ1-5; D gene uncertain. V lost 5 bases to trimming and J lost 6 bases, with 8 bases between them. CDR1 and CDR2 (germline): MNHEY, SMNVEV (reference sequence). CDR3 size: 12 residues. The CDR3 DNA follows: TGTGCCAGCAGTGAGGTCGGTCAGCCCCAGCATTTT. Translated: CASSEVGQPQHF.

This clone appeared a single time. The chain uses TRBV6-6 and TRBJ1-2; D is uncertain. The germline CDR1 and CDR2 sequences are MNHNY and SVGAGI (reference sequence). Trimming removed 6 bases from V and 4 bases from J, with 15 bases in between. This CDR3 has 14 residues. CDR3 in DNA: TGTGCCAGCAGACCCTCCCGACAATCCTATGGCTACACCTTC. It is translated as CASRPSRQSYGYTF.

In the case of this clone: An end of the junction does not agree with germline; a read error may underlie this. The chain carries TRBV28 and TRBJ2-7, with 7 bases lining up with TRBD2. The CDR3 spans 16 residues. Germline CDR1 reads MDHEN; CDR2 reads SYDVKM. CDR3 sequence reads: CASSLWASGSSYEQYF. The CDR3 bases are TGTGCCAGCAGTCTATGGGCTAGCGGTTCCTCCTACGAGCAGTACTTC.

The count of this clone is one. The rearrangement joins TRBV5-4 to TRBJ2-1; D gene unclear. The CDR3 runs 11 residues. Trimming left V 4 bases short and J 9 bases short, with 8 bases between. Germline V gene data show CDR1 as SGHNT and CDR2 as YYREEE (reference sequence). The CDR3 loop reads CASSLRTEQFF. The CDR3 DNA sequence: TGTGCCAGCAGCCTAAGAACTGAGCAGTTCTTC.

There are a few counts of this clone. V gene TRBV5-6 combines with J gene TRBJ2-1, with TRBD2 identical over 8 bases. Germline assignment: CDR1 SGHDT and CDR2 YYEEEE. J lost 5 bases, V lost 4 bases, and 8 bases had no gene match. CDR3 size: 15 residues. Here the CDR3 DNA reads TGTGCCAGCAGCGCCGGGACGGGGGGGCACAATGAGCAGTTCTTC. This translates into CASSAGTGGHNEQFF.

The CDR3 spells CASSQGGYTDTQYF. As DNA, the CDR3 is TGTGCCAGCAGCCAAGGAGGTTACACAGATACGCAGTATTTT. The chain recombines TRBV4-2 with TRBJ2-3, with D unclear. Per germline, CDR1 LGHNA and CDR2 YNFKEQ. V dropped 1 base and J dropped 2 bases, with 7 bases sitting between them. This CDR3 region has 14 residues.